This T cell receptor beta chain is drawn from a study of CD8 T cell repertoires and HIV-1 epitope variants. On the study more broadly: The baseline condition was 1M T cells left uncultured. The study, taken as a whole, reports: Of about 10 antigen-specific beta clonotypes, more than five appeared to cross-react with escape variants.

Note on this clone: Its antigen is not known.

The method was immunoSEQ multiplex PCR; TCRdb's version includes in-frame clones alone and lacks a portion of them. The sample contains 4,500 to 6,500 clones, approximately 68% of which appear only once. The CDR3 covers 13 residues. V lost 0 bases to trimming and J lost 7 bases, with 8 bases between them. CDR1 is SGHNT and CDR2 is YYREEE in the germline V gene (reference sequence). V gene TRBV5-4 combines with J gene TRBJ2-1, with D possibly matching TRBD1 (5 bases). The sequence derives from a male donor with HIV. The sample consisted of cultured CD8+ T cells derived from PBMCs. The CDR3 nucleotides read TGTGCCAGCAGCTTGGGACAGTATAATGAGCAGTTCTTC. Protein sequence: CASSLGQYNEQFF.